The clone carrying this T cell receptor (beta chain) is medium-sized (0.01 to 0.1%) in the sample. Repertoires were generated with immunoSEQ multiplex PCR, while TCRdb's copy carries only in-frame clones and drops some. The sample contains roughly 180,000 clones, about 80% of which appear only once. These data are taken from a study of cytomegalovirus exposure and HLA in healthy donors. Trimming shortened V by 8 bases and J by 0 bases, and 13 bases separated the two germline ends. This CDR3 has 15 amino acids. Germline V gives CDR1 MNHNY, CDR2 SVGAGI (reference sequence). The V call is TRBV6-6, the J call TRBJ2-2, with D unresolved. The TCR was taken from a man aged 18 to 29 in good health and CMV-seropositive. Input material: PBMCs. CDR3 in DNA: TGTGCCAGCTCAGTTACGTCCTCGAACACCGGGGAGCTGTTTTTT. This codes for CASSVTSSNTGELFF.